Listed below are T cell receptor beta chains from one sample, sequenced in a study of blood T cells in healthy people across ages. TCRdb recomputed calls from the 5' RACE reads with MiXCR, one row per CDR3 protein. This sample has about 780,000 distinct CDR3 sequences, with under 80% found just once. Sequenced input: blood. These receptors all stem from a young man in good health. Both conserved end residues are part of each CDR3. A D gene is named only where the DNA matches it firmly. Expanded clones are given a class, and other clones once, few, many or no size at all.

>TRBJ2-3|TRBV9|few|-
TGTGCCAGCAGCGTAGTAGGAGGGACGGATACGCAGTATTTT
CASSVVGGTDTQYF
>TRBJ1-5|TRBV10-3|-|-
TGTGCCATCAGTGAGTCCGGTCTCTCCGGAAGCAATCAGCCCCAGCATTTT
CAISESGLSGSNQPQHF
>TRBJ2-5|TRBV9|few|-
TGTGCCAGCACCAAACGTGCTAGCAGTGTAGAGACCCAGTACTTC
CASTKRASSVETQYF
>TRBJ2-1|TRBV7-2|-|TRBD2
TGTGCCAGCAGCTCCACTAGCGGGGGGAGGTTCTTC
CASSSTSGGRFF
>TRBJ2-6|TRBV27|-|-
TGTGCCAGCCTCGGGTACTCTGGGGCCAACGTCCTGACTTTC
CASLGYSGANVLTF
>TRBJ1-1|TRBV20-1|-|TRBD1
TGCAGTGCAAGGAGACAGGGTGGTTTGGTGAACACTGAAGCTTTCTTT
CSARRQGGLVNTEAFF
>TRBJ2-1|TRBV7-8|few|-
TGTGCCAGCAGCCTGGTCGGGGGGCCCTCCTACAATGAGCAGTTCTTC
CASSLVGGPSYNEQFF
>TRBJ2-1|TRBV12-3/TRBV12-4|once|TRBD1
TGTGCCAGCAGTTTAGAGGGGGACAGGTCCTACAGGGAGCAGTTCTTC
CASSLEGDRSYREQFF
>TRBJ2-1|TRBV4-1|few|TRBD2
TGCGCCAGCAGCCAAGCCTTGCTTAGCGGGGGTGCCCTTGAGCAGTTCTTC
CASSQALLSGGALEQFF
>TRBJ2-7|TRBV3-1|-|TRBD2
TGTGCCAGCAGCCAAGGCGCTAGCGGGGCCTACGAGCAGTACTTC
CASSQGASGAYEQYF
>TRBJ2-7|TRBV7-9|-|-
TGTGCCAGCAGCTTAGTCGGGTCGTGGGAGCAGTACTTC
CASSLVGSWEQYF
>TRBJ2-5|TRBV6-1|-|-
TGTGCCAGCAGTGAACCGGGAACCCCAGAGACCCAGTACTTC
CASSEPGTPETQYF
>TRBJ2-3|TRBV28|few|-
TGTGCCAGCAGTTCCCAGGATACGCAGTATTTT
CASSSQDTQYF
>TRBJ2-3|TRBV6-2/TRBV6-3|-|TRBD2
TGTGCCAGCAGTCAACCGGGGACTAGCGGGGGTCCAGGAGATACGCAGTATTTT
CASSQPGTSGGPGDTQYF
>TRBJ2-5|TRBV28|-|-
TGTGCCAGCTTAGCCGGCGGTGGGTTGGGGGAGACCCAGTACTTC
CASLAGGGLGETQYF
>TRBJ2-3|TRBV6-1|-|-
TGTGCCACCCAACTCCGAGGGGGTATAGTTCGCACAGATACGCAGTATTTT
CATQLRGGIVRTDTQYF
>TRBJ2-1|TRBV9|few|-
TGTGCCAGCAGTTCTGGTGCAAGCTCCTACAATGAGCAGTTCTTC
CASSSGASSYNEQFF
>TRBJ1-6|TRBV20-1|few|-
TGCAGTGCTAGAGATCGCTTTCGGGGGTCGAGGAATTCACCCCTCCACTTT
CSARDRFRGSRNSPLHF
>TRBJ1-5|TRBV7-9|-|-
TGTGCCAGCAGCTATTCGGACGCGTATCAGCCCCAGCATTTT
CASSYSDAYQPQHF
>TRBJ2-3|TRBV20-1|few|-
TGCAGTGTGCCCCGAGGCACAGATACGCAGTATTTT
CSVPRGTDTQYF
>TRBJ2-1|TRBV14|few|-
TGTGCCAGCAGCCTCGGGGGGCCGAACAATGAGCAGTTCTTC
CASSLGGPNNEQFF
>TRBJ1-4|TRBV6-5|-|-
TGTGCCAGCAGTTCCCCGACAGGCGGGCGTGAAAAACTGTTTTTT
CASSSPTGGREKLFF
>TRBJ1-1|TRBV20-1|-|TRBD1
TGCAGTGCTAAAGGACAGGGAGGGACTGAAGCTTTCTTT
CSAKGQGGTEAFF
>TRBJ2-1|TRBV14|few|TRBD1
TGTGCCAGCGGGACAGCTATCTACAATGAGCAGTTCTTC
CASGTAIYNEQFF
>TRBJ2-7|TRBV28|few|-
TGTGCCAGCAGTCCACTCCCTACCGCCTACGAGCAGTACTTC
CASSPLPTAYEQYF
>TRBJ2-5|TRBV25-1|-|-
TGTGCCAGCAGTGCGACCGATATGAAGACCCAGTACTTC
CASSATDMKTQYF
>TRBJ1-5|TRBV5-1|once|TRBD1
TGCGCCAGCAGCCCGGGGGACAGGGGCGGAGAGCCCCAGCATTTT
CASSPGDRGGEPQHF
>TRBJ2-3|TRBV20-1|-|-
TGCAGTGCCCCAGTCGGGACAGATACGCAGTATTTT
CSAPVGTDTQYF
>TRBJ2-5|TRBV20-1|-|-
TGCAGTGCTCGGGAAACCCGCGAGACCCAGTACTTC
CSARETRETQYF
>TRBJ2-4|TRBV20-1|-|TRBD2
TGCGGTGCTCCACCTGGGCGGGGGGGCCTCAGGGCCAAAAACATTCAGTACTTC
CGAPPGRGGLRAKNIQYF
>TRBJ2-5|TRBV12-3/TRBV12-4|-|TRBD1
TGTGCCAGCAGACATACGGGACAGGGAAAATCAAATCAAGAGACCCAGTACTTC
CASRHTGQGKSNQETQYF
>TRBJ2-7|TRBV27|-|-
TGTGCCAGCAGCTATCGACAGGAATCCTACGAGCAGTACTTC
CASSYRQESYEQYF
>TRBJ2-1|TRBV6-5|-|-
TGTGCCAGCAGTTACTCGGGGGCGCAGTTCTTC
CASSYSGAQFF
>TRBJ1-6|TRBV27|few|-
TGTGCCAGCAGCCAGACAGCCCTCTATAATTCACCCCTCCACTTT
CASSQTALYNSPLHF
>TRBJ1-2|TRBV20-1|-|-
TGCAGCGCGGTTATAAACTATGGCTACACCTTC
CSAVINYGYTF
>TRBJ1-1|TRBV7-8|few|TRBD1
TGTGCCACCATATCCGGGACAGGGTATACTGAAGCTTTCTTT
CATISGTGYTEAFF
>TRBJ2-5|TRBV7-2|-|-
TGTGCCAGCAGCGCCCAATCCTCCTTGGGGGCGTACTCAGAGACCCAGTACTTC
CASSAQSSLGAYSETQYF
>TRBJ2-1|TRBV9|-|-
TGTGCCAGCAGCGTAAGGGCTACTCTCCTATCCAATGAGCAGTTCTTC
CASSVRATLLSNEQFF
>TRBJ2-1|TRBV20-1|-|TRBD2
TGCAGTGCCACGCGGGGGGGCGATTACAATGGGCAGTTCTTC
CSATRGGDYNGQFF
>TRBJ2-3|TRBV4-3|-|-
TGCGCCAGCAGCCAAGATTACAGGGCGGCAGATACGCAGTATTTT
CASSQDYRAADTQYF
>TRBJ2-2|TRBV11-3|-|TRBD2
TGTGCCAGCAGCTTCGGTAGCGGGGGGGCTTCGACCACCGGGGAGCTGTTTTTT
CASSFGSGGASTTGELFF
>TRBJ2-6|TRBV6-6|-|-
TGTGCCAGCAGGGGAGGGGGCGCCCATACTGGGGCCAACGTCCTGACTTTC
CASRGGGAHTGANVLTF
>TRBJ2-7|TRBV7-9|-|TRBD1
TGTGCCAGCAGCTCGATCCCGACAGGGGACTTCTACGAGCAGTACTTC
CASSSIPTGDFYEQYF
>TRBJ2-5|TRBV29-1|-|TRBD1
TGCAGCGTTGGGGACAGGGGTGAGACCCAGTACTTC
CSVGDRGETQYF
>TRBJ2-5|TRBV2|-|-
TGTGCCAGCAGTGAAGTCAGGGGTAAAGAGACCCAGTACTTC
CASSEVRGKETQYF
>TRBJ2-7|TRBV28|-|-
TGTGCCAGCAGCTGGGCGACCGACAGAAGGGCCTACGAGCAGTACTTC
CASSWATDRRAYEQYF
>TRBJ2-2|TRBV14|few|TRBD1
TGTGCCAGCAGGCATAACAGGGGAACCGGGGAGCTGTTTTTT
CASRHNRGTGELFF
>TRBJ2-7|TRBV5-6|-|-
TGTGCCAGCAGCTTAAGTTACCAGGGAAGGGACTACGAGCAGTACTTC
CASSLSYQGRDYEQYF
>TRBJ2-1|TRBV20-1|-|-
TGCAGTGCCCGACTGAGGGGACATACCTACAATGAGCAGTTCTTC
CSARLRGHTYNEQFF
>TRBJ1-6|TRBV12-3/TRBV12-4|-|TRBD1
TGTGCCAGCAGATCCGGGACAGGAGCATTATCACCCCTCCACTTT
CASRSGTGALSPLHF
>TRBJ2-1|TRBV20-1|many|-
TGCAGTGCTCTAAGACTTGGGTCCTACAATGAGCAGTTCTTC
CSALRLGSYNEQFF
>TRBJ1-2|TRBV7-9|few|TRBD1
TGTGCCAGCAGCGGAGAGGGGGCTTACTATGGCTACACCTTC
CASSGEGAYYGYTF
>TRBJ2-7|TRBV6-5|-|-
TGTGCCAGCAGTTACTCCTCTAGCGACGAGCAGTACTTC
CASSYSSSDEQYF
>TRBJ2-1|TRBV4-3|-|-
TGCGCCAGCAGCCAAGGGAACAGCTACAATGAGCAGTTCTTC
CASSQGNSYNEQFF